Each of the 5 T cell receptor beta chains below was sequenced from the same sample in a study of human T cells and chemical hapten exposure. TCRdb ran MiXCR on the RACE reads and lists one entry per CDR3 protein. The sample carries some 340,000 distinct CDR3 sequences, approximately 6.3% recorded once. The time point is: patch test 1, 2 weeks after DPC sensitization. Treatment specified: therapeutic diphenylcyclopropenone sensitization with weekly scalp DPC. The material was whole blood, obtained in connection with sensitization to the hapten diphenylcyclopropenone (DPC). The source of these receptors is a woman aged 18 to 35 with alopecia areata. Some clones in this sample may be carry-over from other donors' samples.

This clonotype was found a few times. V usage is TRBV4-3 and J usage is TRBJ1-4; no clear D gene. The CDR3 covers 17 residues. The germline V and J ends were trimmed by 1 base and 0 bases, with 12 bases remaining between them. The germline CDR1 and CDR2 sequences are LGHNA and YSLEER. CDR3 coding DNA: TGCGCCAGCAGCCAAGTTTACAGTTGGGCAACTAATGAAAAACTGTTTTTT. Residues: CASSQVYSWATNEKLFF.

This clonotype has a handful of counts. The chain joins TRBV10-3 to TRBJ1-2, with D possibly matching TRBD1 (5 bases). CDR3 length: 12 residues. Per germline, CDR1 ENHRY and CDR2 SYGVKD. With 7 bases removed from V and 8 bases from J, the gap between germline ends came to 14 bases. The CDR3 is CAITEGQAGYTF. CDR3 nucleotide sequence: TGTGCCATCACCGAGGGGCAGGCCGGCTACACCTTC.

This clonotype was counted between two and nine times. V usage is TRBV9 and J usage is TRBJ2-2, with D perhaps matching TRBD1 (5 bases). Trimming removed 0 bases from V and 3 bases from J, with 9 bases in between. This CDR3 is 15 amino acids long. Germline CDR1 reads SGDLS; CDR2 reads YYNGEE. DNA for the CDR3: TGTGCCAGCAGCGTAGAAGGGGATGACACCGGGGAGCTGTTTTTT. Translation: CASSVEGDDTGELFF.

The chain links TRBV10-3 to TRBJ2-5; 7 bases line up with TRBD2. J gave up 1 base and V 6 bases, and 5 bases lay outside the gene matches. The CDR3 totals 14 residues. Germline CDR1 reads ENHRY; CDR2 reads SYGVKD. Here the CDR3 DNA reads TGTGCCATCAGGAGCGGGGAGACCCAAGAGACCCAGTACTTC. It yields the protein CAIRSGETQETQYF.

This clonotype was seen more than once but under ten times. V is TRBV10-3 and J is TRBJ2-3; TRBD2 matches at 8 bases. V lost 11 bases and J lost 1; bases outside the gene matches: 8. The CDR3 has 14 residues. CDR1 and CDR2 from the germline V gene are ENHRY and SYGVKD. DNA for the CDR3: TGTGCCTCCCTAGCGGGCCTACGCACAGATACGCAGTATTTT. It specifies CASLAGLRTDTQYF.